This TCR beta chain was profiled in a study of shared clonotypes between healthy human individuals. Sequencing was performed with immunoSEQ multiplex PCR; in TCRdb, only in-frame clones are kept and a portion is missing. The data hold over a million clones, with about 80% observed a single time. With respect to this clone: Its antigen remains unknown.

Findings and limits, study-wide: Estimated richness was generally greater in naive than memory subsets. Generation probabilities were higher for clonotypes shared across all four sorted-subset donors than for unshared ones.

CDR1 and CDR2 from the germline V gene are SNHLY and FYNNEI. The CDR3 length is 13 residues. Trimming shortened V by 7 bases and J by 8 bases, and 14 bases separated the two germline ends. J is TRBJ1-4 and V is TRBV2; D is ambiguous. Specimen: memory CD4+ T cells from PBMCs. Subset reported: CD45RA-negative fraction. This receptor was taken from a man aged 18 to 29 in good health. Some clones in this sample may be carry-over from other donors' samples. The CDR3 is CASMEGVREKLFF. CDR3 coding DNA: TGTGCCAGCATGGAGGGTGTGAGGGAAAAACTGTTTTTT.